These 20 T cell receptor beta chains were all obtained from the same sample, sequenced in a study of CD8+ T cells in alopecia areata. Sequencing used cDNA as its template, made by extracting RNA and reverse transcribing it. Repertoires were generated with immunoSEQ multiplex PCR, while TCRdb's copy carries only in-frame clones and drops some. The sample lists about 120,000 clones, more than 30% occurring once. The specimen sequenced was CD4+ T cells sorted from blood. The receptors were sampled from a human donor with alopecia areata.

This clone was counted a few times. The V gene is TRBV28, the J gene TRBJ2-3; no definite D call. Germline V gene data show CDR1 as MDHEN and CDR2 as SYDVKM. The CDR3 length is 15 residues. Between the trimmed V and J ends, which lost 5 bases and 0 bases, there was a span of 12 bases. In DNA, the CDR3 is TGTGCCAGCAGTATATACACCGAAAGCACAGATACGCAGTATTTT. Protein product: CASSIYTESTDTQYF.

V and J are TRBV5-1 and TRBJ2-1; 7 bases are shared with TRBD1. The germline V gene encodes CDR1 SGHRS and CDR2 YFSETQ. This CDR3 contains 16 residues. The V and J ends lost 3 bases and 4 bases, in that order; junction bases with no gene match: 10. The CDR3 reads CASSSRPGQIYNEQFF. Here the CDR3 DNA reads TGCGCCAGCAGCTCGAGACCGGGACAGATATACAATGAGCAGTTCTTC.

V and J are TRBV7-2 and TRBJ2-4; 7 bases agree with TRBD1. Germline V gene lookup returns CDR1 SGHTA and CDR2 FQGNSA. The CDR3 covers 15 residues. Losses at the gene ends were 1 base for V and 8 bases for J; bases not matched to a gene: 8. The DNA for the CDR3 is TGTGCCAGCAGCTTAGAAGGGGGCGAGGACTACATTCAGTACTTC. This gives the protein CASSLEGGEDYIQYF.

There are a few counts of this clone. The chain links TRBV18 to TRBJ2-5; no definite D call. From germline, CDR1 is KGHSH and CDR2 LQKENI. This CDR3 region has 14 residues. Trimming stripped 3 bases from V and 5 bases from J, with 13 bases between. The CDR3 protein is CASSPTSFRETQYF. Here the CDR3 DNA reads TGTGCCAGCTCACCGACGAGTTTCCGTGAGACCCAGTACTTC.

This clone was seen more than once but under ten times. This chain connects TRBV29-1 to TRBJ1-1; D might be TRBD1 (6 bases). Trimming took 5 bases from V and 4 from J, leaving 17 bases between them. Germline CDR1 is SQVTM and CDR2 is ANQGSEA. The CDR3 extends over 14 amino acids. For the CDR3, the DNA is TGCAGCGTTATCGTGGGGGCCCCGGGCACTGAAGCTTTCTTT. Its translation: CSVIVGAPGTEAFF.

The gene calls are TRBV14 and TRBJ2-7; the match to TRBD2 covers 7 bases. The germline V gene has CDR1 SGHDN and CDR2 FVKESK. V was pared by 4 bases and J by 2 bases, with 5 bases of the junction left unmatched. The CDR3 contains 14 residues. The chain's CDR3 is CASSPNRGAYEQYF. CDR3 nucleotides: TGTGCCAGCAGCCCTAATCGGGGGGCCTACGAGCAGTACTTC.

The chain recombines TRBV29-1 with TRBJ1-4; D gene unclear. The CDR3 length is 16 residues. V was pared by 6 bases and J by 0 bases, with 17 bases between. Per the germline V gene, CDR1 is SQVTM and CDR2 is ANQGSEA. CDR3 residues: CSVPGLSTATNEKLFF. In DNA form, the CDR3 reads TGCAGCGTCCCAGGACTTTCGACGGCAACTAATGAAAAACTGTTTTTT.

This clone has only a few counts. V and J are TRBV29-1 and TRBJ2-5, with D possibly being TRBD1 (6 bases). V lost 4 bases and J 3 bases, leaving 12 bases between the germline ends. The CDR3 is made up of 13 amino acids. Germline V gene sequence: CDR1 SQVTM, CDR2 ANQGSEA. The CDR3 DNA reads as TGCAGCGTTGTAAAACAGGGAAAAGAGACCCAGTACTTC. It translates to CSVVKQGKETQYF.

V usage is TRBV7-6 and J usage is TRBJ2-7; 9 bases line up with TRBD2. The CDR3 runs to 16 residues. The V gene's germline CDR1 is SGHVS and CDR2 FNYEAQ. The V and J ends lost 5 bases and 0 bases, in that order; junction bases with no gene match: 8. CDR3 coding DNA: TGTGCCAGCAGCCCCAGGCTAGCGGGGAACTCCTACGAGCAGTACTTC. It yields the protein CASSPRLAGNSYEQYF.

The chain carries TRBV20-1 and TRBJ1-2; D remains unclear. Germline CDR1 and CDR2: DFQATT and SNEGSKA (reference sequence). V dropped 6 bases and J dropped 4 bases, with 9 bases sitting between them. This CDR3 contains 11 residues. For the CDR3, the DNA is TGCAGTGCGGCGGGAGGCTATGGCTACACCTTC. Its translation is CSAAGGYGYTF.

This clone was observed a few times. This sequence joins TRBV2 and TRBJ2-1, with no clear D. CDR1 is SNHLY, CDR2 FYNNEI, per germline. The CDR3 totals 15 residues. The germline V and J ends were trimmed by 5 bases and 6 bases, with 17 bases remaining between them. The CDR3 is CASSSVDTGSNEQFF. The CDR3, as DNA: TGTGCCAGCAGTTCCGTTGATACGGGCTCCAATGAGCAGTTCTTC.

The V call is TRBV18, the J call TRBJ2-3, with 9 nucleotides matching TRBD1. Germline V CDR1 and CDR2: KGHSH, LQKENI. CDR3 length: 12 residues. V shed 3 bases, J shed 10 bases, and the junction held 2 bases outside the gene matches. In DNA form, the CDR3 reads TGTGCCAGCTCACCGGGACAGGGAGCGCAGTATTTT. Protein: CASSPGQGAQYF.

The rearrangement links TRBV20-1 to TRBJ1-2; no clear D gene. V shed 6 bases and J shed 7 bases, with 12 bases lying between them. This CDR3 comprises 11 residues. Germline V gene sequence: CDR1 DFQATT, CDR2 SNEGSKA (reference sequence). The DNA of the CDR3 is TGCAGTGCCCACTTGGGAGGTGGCTACACCTTC. It codes for CSAHLGGGYTF.

This clone was seen a handful of times. This chain links TRBV30 with TRBJ2-7; D not resolved. The V end lost 5 bases, the J end lost 9 bases, and 17 bases lay between the germline ends. This CDR3 has 12 residues. Germline lookup yields CDR1 GTSNPN and CDR2 SVGIG (reference sequence). The CDR3 is CAWAASRRRQYF. The CDR3 DNA is TGTGCCTGGGCGGCAAGCCGGCGGAGGCAGTACTTC. The full variable domain, in which reference TRBV30 and TRBJ2-7 provide the parts outside the CDR3, is SQTIHQWPATLVQPVGSPLSLECTVEGTSNPNLYWYRQAAGRGLQLLFYSVGIGQISSEVPQNLSASRPQDRQFILSSKKLLLSDSGFYLCAWAASRRRQYFGPGTRLTVT.

The chain recombines TRBV28 with TRBJ2-4; 7 nucleotides align to TRBD2. The CDR3 spans 15 residues. Trimming took 6 bases from V and 9 from J; bases not matched to a gene: 14. Per germline, CDR1 MDHEN and CDR2 SYDVKM. The CDR3 DNA sequence: TGTGCCAGCAGCCTAGGGCGAGCGTCGGGAGGCATTCAGTACTTC. Its translation: CASSLGRASGGIQYF.

Only a few counts were recorded for this clone. The chain links TRBV25-1 to TRBJ2-2, with TRBD1 matching 7 bases. The CDR3 runs to 14 residues. V trimming: 10 bases; J trimming: 0 bases; junction bases outside the gene matches: 5. Germline loops: CDR1 MGHDK, CDR2 SYGVNS. DNA for the CDR3: TGTGCCATACAGACAGGGCCGAACACCGGGGAGCTGTTTTTT. As protein: CAIQTGPNTGELFF.

The V call is TRBV2, the J call TRBJ1-3; no reliable D call. The CDR3 sequence is 14 residues long. Per germline, CDR1 SNHLY and CDR2 FYNNEI. Trimming took 4 bases from V and 0 from J, leaving 7 bases between them. The CDR3 DNA reads TGTGCCAGCAGTGTTACTAGCTCTGGAAACACCATATATTTT. This gives the protein CASSVTSSGNTIYF.

This chain joins TRBV30 and TRBJ2-7; no reliable D call. Germline assignment: CDR1 GTSNPN and CDR2 SVGIG (reference sequence). This CDR3 contains 14 residues. V lost 1 base to trimming and J lost 0 bases, with 10 bases between them. The CDR3 nucleotides read TGTGCCTGGAGTGCGTACCCGAACTCCTACGAGCAGTACTTC. This translates into CAWSAYPNSYEQYF.

This clone was picked up a small number of times. The V call is TRBV23-1, the J call TRBJ2-5, with D unclear. TRBV23-1 qualifies as an ORF whose function is uncertain. The CDR3 consists of 14 residues. V lost 4 bases and J 1 base, leaving 10 bases between the germline ends. The CDR3 protein is CASSRRWPQETQYF. Here the CDR3 DNA reads TGCGCCAGCAGTCGTCGATGGCCCCAAGAGACCCAGTACTTC.

The V gene is TRBV29-1, the J gene TRBJ2-6; TRBD2 is a possible D gene (6 bases). The germline V gene has CDR1 SQVTM and CDR2 ANQGSEA. This CDR3 is built from 15 residues. Trimming took off 7 bases at V and 0 bases at J, with 13 bases between the two ends. The CDR3 DNA is TGCAGCGGCCTATGGCGGGGCTCTGGGGCCAACGTCCTGACTTTC. The encoded protein is CSGLWRGSGANVLTF.